This entry lists 20 T cell receptor beta chains sequenced from one sample in a study of blood T cell repertoires in COVID-19 (dated by TCRdb to the early 2020s). Library creation used the immunoSEQ multiplex PCR assay. Sourced from immuneACCESS, this table was stored by TCRdb with only in-frame sequences that have V and J called. A share of the clones is absent; for the studies checked, an unresolved V gene accounts for under half, and the remainder has no known explanation. This sample has roughly 200,000 clones in its table, and roughly 90% of those were observed once. Roughly 1.6% of the sample is taken by the ten largest. Material: peripheral blood. Source of these receptors: a man between 18 and 35 years old with active or convalescent COVID-19.

The chain couples TRBV5-1 to TRBJ2-6; 7 bases line up with TRBD1. V gave up 2 bases and J gave up 2 bases; unmatched junction bases: 1. Germline V gene sequence: CDR1 SGHRS, CDR2 YFSETQ. The CDR3 runs to 15 residues. CDR3 DNA sequence: TGCGCCAGCAGCTTCACAGGGGCTGGGGCCAACGTCCTGACTTTC. It codes for CASSFTGAGANVLTF. Full variable domain (rest looked up from reference TRBV5-1 and TRBJ2-6): KAGVTQTPRYLIKTRGQQVTLSCSPISGHRSVSWYQQTPGQGLQFLFEYFSETQRNKGNFPGRFSGRQFSNSRSEMNVSTLELGDSALYLCASSFTGAGANVLTFGAGSRLTVL.

This clone has just one count. This chain links TRBV6-2 or TRBV6-3 with TRBJ1-1; D is undetermined. The CDR3 spans 14 residues. The germline V and J ends were trimmed by 4 bases and 1 base, with 10 bases remaining between them. The germline CDR1 and CDR2 sequences are MNHEY and SVGEGT. CDR3 bases: TGTGCCAGCAGTTTACGCGCTGAGAACACTGAAGCTTTCTTT. It yields the protein CASSLRAENTEAFF.

V is TRBV12-1 and J is TRBJ1-5; TRBD1, the table's D call, was not compared with the DNA. TRBV12-1 has pseudogene status. The CDR3 loop spans 16 amino acids. Written as DNA, the CDR3 is TGTGCCAGCAGCCTTAAACCAGGGGATAGCAATCAGCCCCAGCATTTT. Amino acids: CASSLKPGDSNQPQHF.

The chain recombines TRBV6-5 with TRBJ2-2; D is unresolved. Between the trimmed V and J ends, which lost 4 bases and 4 bases, there was a span of 16 bases. This CDR3 spans 16 amino acids. CDR1 is MNHEY, CDR2 SVGAGI, per germline. CDR3 loop: CASSFLRGVGTGELFF. The CDR3 region has the DNA TGTGCCAGCAGTTTTTTAAGAGGTGTGGGCACCGGGGAGCTGTTTTTT.

The chain recombines TRBV28 with TRBJ2-1, with TRBD2 matching 8 bases. The germline V gene encodes CDR1 MDHEN and CDR2 SYDVKM. This CDR3 is built from 14 residues. The junction had 5 bases not matched to a gene; V was cut back by 6 bases and J by 4 bases. Here the CDR3 DNA reads TGTGCCAGCAGAACTAGCGGAAATTACAATGAGCAGTTCTTC. Protein sequence: CASRTSGNYNEQFF.

This chain links TRBV25-1 with TRBJ1-4; TRBD1 aligns across 8 bases. This CDR3 has 14 residues. The germline V gene encodes CDR1 MGHDK and CDR2 SYGVNS. The V gene end was trimmed by 2 bases and the J gene end by 7 bases; junction bases not matched to a gene: 3. CDR3 DNA sequence: TGTGCCAGCAGTGAACCGGGACAGGCTGAAAAACTGTTTTTT. Protein: CASSEPGQAEKLFF.

The rearrangement links TRBV2 to TRBJ1-1; TRBD1 might be the D (6 bases). Trimming took 6 bases from V and 1 from J, leaving 12 bases between them. CDR1 is SNHLY, CDR2 FYNNEI, per germline. The CDR3 is 14 residues long. The DNA of the CDR3 is TGTGCCAGCAGCGAACAGGGAAAGAACACTGAAGCTTTCTTT. Translated, it gives CASSEQGKNTEAFF.

This clone appeared a few times. The chain carries TRBV4-3 and TRBJ2-1; 13 positions match TRBD2. The trim removed 0 bases at V and 6 bases at J, leaving 2 bases unmatched. The CDR3 is 16 amino acids. CDR1 and CDR2 (germline): LGHNA, YSLEER. The CDR3, as DNA: TGCGCCAGCAGCCAAGACTGGACTAGCGGGAGCAATGAGCAGTTCTTC. Translating it yields CASSQDWTSGSNEQFF.

This clone was counted between two and nine times. This chain joins TRBV5-4 and TRBJ1-6, with 7 bases aligning to TRBD1. V lost 6 bases to trimming and J lost 7 bases; unmatched junction nucleotides: 7. In germline, CDR1 is SGHNT, CDR2 YYREEE (reference sequence). CDR3 length: 14 residues. The CDR3 here is CASTPQGLNSPLHF. The CDR3 DNA reads as TGTGCCAGCACCCCACAGGGGTTAAATTCACCCCTCCACTTT.

The rearrangement links TRBV4-1 to TRBJ1-4; TRBD1 aligns across 7 bases. Germline CDR1 and CDR2: MGHRA and YSYEKL. This CDR3 has 15 amino acids. V dropped 3 bases and J dropped 5; count of bases not matched to a gene: 6. The CDR3 sequence is CASSQEQGRNEKLFF. CDR3 nucleotide sequence: TGCGCCAGCAGCCAGGAACAGGGGAGGAATGAAAAACTGTTTTTT.

This clone occurred once. The V gene is TRBV19, the J gene TRBJ1-2; no clear D gene. CDR1 and CDR2 (germline): LNHDA, SQIVND (reference sequence). V was clipped by 5 bases and J by 0 bases, with 19 bases between them. This CDR3 is 17 amino acids long. CDR3 region: CASSFPRRPVTNYGYTF. In nucleotides, the CDR3 is TGTGCCAGTAGTTTTCCCCGCAGGCCCGTTACTAACTATGGCTACACCTTC.

The rearrangement links TRBV6-5 to TRBJ1-1; D might be TRBD1 (6 bases). Germline V CDR1 and CDR2: MNHEY, SVGAGI. The length of the CDR3 is 15 residues. V was clipped by 6 bases and J by 1 base, with 15 bases between them. In DNA form, the CDR3 reads TGTGCCAGCAGGAGACTAAACAGGGCGAACACTGAAGCTTTCTTT. The encoded protein is CASRRLNRANTEAFF.

The rearrangement links TRBV9 to TRBJ2-3; 10 bases map to TRBD2. Germline CDR1 is SGDLS and CDR2 is YYNGEE. CDR3 length: 17 residues. V trimming: 2 bases; J trimming: 3 bases; junction bases outside the gene matches: 9. This chain's CDR3 is CASSVLSGGAGTDTQYF. The CDR3 coding sequence is TGTGCCAGCAGCGTGTTAAGCGGGGGGGCCGGAACAGATACGCAGTATTTT.

The chain has TRBV7-8 and TRBJ1-5, with D perhaps TRBD1 (5 bases). The CDR3 spans 15 residues. V lost 4 bases and J 3 bases, leaving 13 bases between the germline ends. The germline CDR1 and CDR2 sequences are SGHVS and FQNEAQ. The CDR3 loop reads CASSSLDSNNQPQHF. The CDR3 region has the DNA TGTGCCAGCAGCTCGCTAGACAGTAACAATCAGCCCCAGCATTTT.

The gene calls are TRBV6-6 and TRBJ1-1; no firm D call. The germline gives CDR1 MNHNY, CDR2 SVGAGI (reference sequence). This CDR3 spans 14 amino acids. V gave up 2 bases and J gave up 2 bases, with 9 bases separating them. CDR3 sequence: CASSYSGRNTEAFF. CDR3 bases: TGTGCCAGCAGTTACAGCGGGAGAAACACTGAAGCTTTCTTT.

This chain connects TRBV10-1 to TRBJ1-2; TRBD1 might be the D (5 bases). The CDR3 is 12 amino acids. Germline V gene data show CDR1 as WNHNN and CDR2 as SYGVQD (reference sequence). The germline V and J ends were trimmed by 5 bases and 4 bases, with 8 bases remaining between them. Here the CDR3 DNA reads TGCGCCAGCAGTACAGGCATCTATGGCTACACCTTC. This sequence encodes CASSTGIYGYTF.

V and J are TRBV7-2 and TRBJ2-7; D perhaps matches TRBD1 (5 bases). Per the germline V gene, CDR1 is SGHTA and CDR2 is FQGNSA. The CDR3 contains 15 residues. V shed 2 bases and J shed 4 bases, with 15 bases lying between them. In DNA form, the CDR3 reads TGTGCCAGCAGCTTATCAGGGTCCCATCCTTACGAGCAGTACTTC. Protein sequence: CASSLSGSHPYEQYF.

This clone rates as medium-sized. V usage is TRBV19 and J usage is TRBJ1-6; no clear D gene. The CDR3 is 15 residues long. Germline loops: CDR1 LNHDA, CDR2 SQIVND (reference sequence). Trimming shortened V by 8 bases and J by 0 bases, and 11 bases separated the two germline ends. The CDR3 sequence: CASERESSYNSPLHF. The CDR3 DNA sequence: TGTGCCAGTGAGAGGGAGAGCTCCTATAATTCACCCCTCCACTTT.

The chain recombines TRBV10-3 with TRBJ2-7; possible D gene TRBD1, 6 bases. Germline V CDR1 and CDR2: ENHRY, SYGVKD. V was cut by 3 bases and J by 3 bases, with 9 bases left in between. The CDR3 has 13 residues. The CDR3 nucleotides read TGTGCCATCAGTGACAGGGGTTACTACGAGCAGTACTTC. Protein: CAISDRGYYEQYF.

This clone was detected only once. The chain joins TRBV21-1 to TRBJ1-6; the D call of TRBD1 is as the table states it, not checked on the DNA. TRBV21-1 is a known pseudogene. This CDR3 is built from 16 residues. CDR3 DNA: TGTGCCAGCGGAGGATTGTCGGACAGGTTGTATTCACCCCTCCACTTT. Protein product: CASGGLSDRLYSPLHF.